This T cell receptor (beta chain) originates from a study of blood T cell repertoires in COVID-19. V was shortened by 4 bases and J by 5 bases, with 4 bases between the two germline ends. Germline V gives CDR1 SGHTA, CDR2 FQGNSA. CDR3 length: 11 amino acids. Repertoires were generated with immunoSEQ multiplex PCR, while TCRdb's copy carries only in-frame clones and drops some. The sample has around 250,000 clones; around 78% are singletons. This chain links TRBV7-2 with TRBJ2-3; D is unresolved. The origin of this receptor is a man between 60 and 75 years old who had recovered from COVID-19. The sample consisted of peripheral blood. CDR3 nucleotides: TGTGCCAGCAGCTCCTTAGATACGCAGTATTTT. This gives the protein CASSSLDTQYF.